These T cell receptor beta chains were read from a single sample in a study of blood T cell repertoires in COVID-19. Repertoires were generated with immunoSEQ multiplex PCR, while TCRdb's copy carries only in-frame clones and drops some. The table lists roughly 380,000 clones, around nine tenths of them singletons. The sequenced sample was PBMCs or T cells enriched from blood (not recorded which). The receptor set was obtained from a woman in her thirties who had been exposed to COVID-19. Both conserved end residues are part of each CDR3. Fields, in order: D gene, clone size, J gene, V gene, CDR3 DNA, CDR3 protein. D genes are given only for firm matches. A row's size may be missing; if present it is once, few, many or a size class.

d_gene: .
abundance: once
j_gene: TRBJ2-1
v_gene: TRBV6-5
CDR3nt: TGTGCCAGCAGTTACCCACCAGACAGGCGCGATGAGCAGTTCTTC
CDR3aa: CASSYPPDRRDEQFF

d_gene: TRBD2
abundance: .
j_gene: TRBJ2-3
v_gene: TRBV7-9
CDR3nt: TGTGCCAGCAGCTTGACTAGCGGGGCCCTCACAGATACGCAGTATTTT
CDR3aa: CASSLTSGALTDTQYF

d_gene: TRBD1
abundance: .
j_gene: TRBJ1-1
v_gene: TRBV29-1
CDR3nt: TGCAGCGTTGAAGGGGGGACAGGGCGGCCGAACACTGAAGCTTTCTTT
CDR3aa: CSVEGGTGRPNTEAFF

d_gene: .
abundance: .
j_gene: TRBJ2-7
v_gene: TRBV4-2
CDR3nt: TGTGCCAGCAGCCAAGGGGGACTTTCCTCCTACGAGCAGTACTTC
CDR3aa: CASSQGGLSSYEQYF

d_gene: TRBD2
abundance: .
j_gene: TRBJ2-1
v_gene: TRBV5-6
CDR3nt: TGTGCCAGCAGCAGGACTAGCTGGGGGACCTACAATGAGCAGTTCTTC
CDR3aa: CASSRTSWGTYNEQFF

d_gene: .
abundance: once
j_gene: TRBJ1-6
v_gene: TRBV6-4
CDR3nt: TGTGCCAGCAGTGACTCCTCTCCCAGGCCTGACAGGAGGATAAATTCACCCCTCCACTTT
CDR3aa: CASSDSSPRPDRRINSPLHF

d_gene: .
abundance: once
j_gene: TRBJ1-6
v_gene: TRBV27
CDR3nt: TGTGCCAGCAGTTTCACTACAGGGCGCGGTTCACCCCTCCACTTT
CDR3aa: CASSFTTGRGSPLHF

d_gene: TRBD1
abundance: once
j_gene: TRBJ1-1
v_gene: TRBV27
CDR3nt: TGTGCCAGCAGTGACCTACAGGGGGGGGACACTGAAGCTTTCTTT
CDR3aa: CASSDLQGGDTEAFF

d_gene: .
abundance: .
j_gene: TRBJ1-4
v_gene: TRBV7-9
CDR3nt: TGTGCCAGCAGCTTAAGAGTGGGGAGTATAACTAATGAAAAACTGTTTTTT
CDR3aa: CASSLRVGSITNEKLFF

d_gene: TRBD1
abundance: .
j_gene: TRBJ1-1
v_gene: TRBV28
CDR3nt: TGTGCCAGCAGTTCGACAGGGGTGGTCACTGAAGCTTTCTTT
CDR3aa: CASSSTGVVTEAFF

d_gene: .
abundance: .
j_gene: TRBJ2-3
v_gene: TRBV5-3
CDR3nt: TGTGCCAGAAGCTTGGCCTCTCGGGGATGGGGGCCCACAGATACGCAGTATTTT
CDR3aa: CARSLASRGWGPTDTQYF

d_gene: TRBD2
abundance: .
j_gene: TRBJ2-7
v_gene: TRBV6-1
CDR3nt: TGTGCCAGCAGTGAGGAACGACTAGCGGGATACGAGCAGTACTTC
CDR3aa: CASSEERLAGYEQYF

d_gene: TRBD1
abundance: .
j_gene: TRBJ2-5
v_gene: TRBV7-3
CDR3nt: TGTGCCAGCAGCTTTACCGGGACAGGGACGGAGACCCAGTACTTC
CDR3aa: CASSFTGTGTETQYF

d_gene: .
abundance: once
j_gene: TRBJ1-5
v_gene: TRBV20-1
CDR3nt: TGCAGTGCAACTTCGGGGGGGCCCCAGCATTTT
CDR3aa: CSATSGGPQHF

d_gene: .
abundance: .
j_gene: TRBJ2-1
v_gene: TRBV18
CDR3nt: TGTGCCAGCTCACCCGTACAGACGCCCGGCAATGAGCAGTTCTTC
CDR3aa: CASSPVQTPGNEQFF

d_gene: TRBD1
abundance: .
j_gene: TRBJ2-7
v_gene: TRBV15
CDR3nt: TGTGCCACCAGCAGAGTACCGGGACAGGTACCTTACGAGCAGTACTTC
CDR3aa: CATSRVPGQVPYEQYF

d_gene: .
abundance: .
j_gene: TRBJ1-1
v_gene: TRBV28
CDR3nt: TGTGCCAGCAGTTTAATAATAAACACTGAAGCTTTCTTT
CDR3aa: CASSLIINTEAFF

d_gene: .
abundance: few
j_gene: TRBJ1-1
v_gene: TRBV9
CDR3nt: TGTGCCAGCAGCGGAACTCCCGCTGAAGCTTTCTTT
CDR3aa: CASSGTPAEAFF

d_gene: TRBD2
abundance: .
j_gene: TRBJ2-1
v_gene: TRBV4-1
CDR3nt: TGCGCCAGCAGCGGGGCTAGCGGGAGCGATGAGCAGTTCTTC
CDR3aa: CASSGASGSDEQFF

d_gene: TRBD2
abundance: .
j_gene: TRBJ2-2
v_gene: TRBV3-1/TRBV3-2
CDR3nt: TGTGCCAGCAGCCAACGTGGGAGGGCAACCGGGGAGCTGTTTTTT
CDR3aa: CASSQRGRATGELFF

d_gene: TRBD2
abundance: few
j_gene: TRBJ2-1
v_gene: TRBV19
CDR3nt: TGTGCCAGTAGGACACTAGCGGGCTACAATGAGCAGTTCTTC
CDR3aa: CASRTLAGYNEQFF

d_gene: TRBD2
abundance: .
j_gene: TRBJ2-7
v_gene: TRBV11-2
CDR3nt: TGTGCCAGCAGCCCGCGACTAGCGGGGAATTACGAGCAGTACTTC
CDR3aa: CASSPRLAGNYEQYF

d_gene: TRBD1
abundance: .
j_gene: TRBJ1-1
v_gene: TRBV15
CDR3nt: TGTGCCACCACGGGACAGATGAACACTGAAGCTTTCTTT
CDR3aa: CATTGQMNTEAFF

d_gene: TRBD2
abundance: .
j_gene: TRBJ2-1
v_gene: TRBV6-5
CDR3nt: TGTGCCAGCAGTACGCTAGCGGGAGTCGGGAATGAGCAGTTCTTC
CDR3aa: CASSTLAGVGNEQFF

d_gene: .
abundance: .
j_gene: TRBJ1-2
v_gene: TRBV27
CDR3nt: TGTGCCAGCAGGCGGGGAGCTAACTATGGCTACACCTTC
CDR3aa: CASRRGANYGYTF

d_gene: .
abundance: .
j_gene: TRBJ2-1
v_gene: TRBV7-8
CDR3nt: TGTGCCAGCATCAAAGGGGGGGGGAATCACGGGAATGAGCAGTTCTTC
CDR3aa: CASIKGGGNHGNEQFF

d_gene: TRBD2
abundance: .
j_gene: TRBJ2-1
v_gene: TRBV5-4
CDR3nt: TGTGCCAGCAGCTTGGGACTAGCGGAGCAGTTCTTC
CDR3aa: CASSLGLAEQFF

d_gene: TRBD1
abundance: .
j_gene: TRBJ1-2
v_gene: TRBV6-5
CDR3nt: TGTGCCAGCAGCCCCGGGACAGGGGTCTATGGCTACACCTTC
CDR3aa: CASSPGTGVYGYTF

d_gene: TRBD1
abundance: .
j_gene: TRBJ1-2
v_gene: TRBV10-3
CDR3nt: TGTGCCATCAATACGGACAGGACCGGGTATGGCTACACCTTC
CDR3aa: CAINTDRTGYGYTF

d_gene: .
abundance: .
j_gene: TRBJ1-2
v_gene: TRBV18
CDR3nt: TGTGCCAGCTCACCGGTGACAGGACCTAACTATGGCTACACCTTC
CDR3aa: CASSPVTGPNYGYTF

d_gene: TRBD2
abundance: few
j_gene: TRBJ2-3
v_gene: TRBV29-1
CDR3nt: TGCAGCGCGCCGACTAGCGGGACTTTAGATACGCAGTATTTT
CDR3aa: CSAPTSGTLDTQYF

d_gene: .
abundance: .
j_gene: TRBJ2-7
v_gene: TRBV9
CDR3nt: TGTGCCAGCAGCGTAGGATCCCCAGGGGCTCAATCCTACGAGCAGTACTTC
CDR3aa: CASSVGSPGAQSYEQYF

d_gene: .
abundance: .
j_gene: TRBJ2-5
v_gene: TRBV30
CDR3nt: TGTGCCTGGAGTTATGTCCCCCAAGAGACCCAGTACTTC
CDR3aa: CAWSYVPQETQYF

d_gene: .
abundance: .
j_gene: TRBJ1-1
v_gene: TRBV7-9
CDR3nt: TGTGCCAGCAGCTTACAGGAGAACACTGAAGCTTTCTTT
CDR3aa: CASSLQENTEAFF

d_gene: TRBD2
abundance: .
j_gene: TRBJ2-1
v_gene: TRBV10-3
CDR3nt: TGTGCCATCAGTGCCGGTAGCGGGAGTGCCGCCAATGAGCAGTTCTTC
CDR3aa: CAISAGSGSAANEQFF

d_gene: TRBD1
abundance: .
j_gene: TRBJ1-5
v_gene: TRBV19
CDR3nt: TGTGCCAGTAGTTCAGGGGGAACAGGGCAGCCCCAGCATTTT
CDR3aa: CASSSGGTGQPQHF

d_gene: TRBD1
abundance: .
j_gene: TRBJ2-1
v_gene: TRBV7-6
CDR3nt: TGTGCCAGCAGCTCTAAATTCCGGGACAGTACCTACAATGAGCAGTTCTTC
CDR3aa: CASSSKFRDSTYNEQFF

d_gene: .
abundance: .
j_gene: TRBJ2-7
v_gene: TRBV25-1
CDR3nt: TGTGCCAGCAGCGACAATCGGGACTTGCCCTACGAGCAGTACTTC
CDR3aa: CASSDNRDLPYEQYF

d_gene: TRBD1
abundance: .
j_gene: TRBJ1-1
v_gene: TRBV28
CDR3nt: TGTGCCAGCAGTTTTGAAGGGACAGGGGTTTCGAGTGAAGCTTTCTTT
CDR3aa: CASSFEGTGVSSEAFF

d_gene: TRBD2
abundance: .
j_gene: TRBJ2-4
v_gene: TRBV27
CDR3nt: TGTGCCAGCAGTTCCCGGCGGGGGTTTCAGTACTTC
CDR3aa: CASSSRRGFQYF

d_gene: .
abundance: .
j_gene: TRBJ2-1
v_gene: TRBV5-8
CDR3nt: TGTGCCAGCAGACCCAAACAGGGATCCTACAATGAGCAGTTCTTC
CDR3aa: CASRPKQGSYNEQFF

d_gene: TRBD1
abundance: once
j_gene: TRBJ1-4
v_gene: TRBV2
CDR3nt: TGTGCCAGCACGTCCCGGACAGGACGAACAACTAATGAAAAACTGTTTTTT
CDR3aa: CASTSRTGRTTNEKLFF

d_gene: .
abundance: once
j_gene: TRBJ2-7
v_gene: TRBV28
CDR3nt: TGTGCCAGCAGCCCCCGGGACAACTCTATTCAGCAGTACTTC
CDR3aa: CASSPRDNSIQQYF

d_gene: TRBD1
abundance: .
j_gene: TRBJ2-7
v_gene: TRBV18
CDR3nt: TGTGCCAGCTCACCACCGGGGACAGGAAGCTCCTACGAGCAGTACTTC
CDR3aa: CASSPPGTGSSYEQYF

d_gene: .
abundance: .
j_gene: TRBJ1-5
v_gene: TRBV12-3/TRBV12-4
CDR3nt: TGTGCCAGCAGTTTGGGGACATTCCAGCCCCAGCATTTT
CDR3aa: CASSLGTFQPQHF

d_gene: TRBD2
abundance: .
j_gene: TRBJ2-1
v_gene: TRBV29-1
CDR3nt: TGCAGCGTTGACGCTACCCTCCGTGGGGGGAGGGCCCACAATGAGCAGTTCTTC
CDR3aa: CSVDATLRGGRAHNEQFF

d_gene: TRBD1
abundance: .
j_gene: TRBJ2-1
v_gene: TRBV29-1
CDR3nt: TGCAGCGCCCCCGGGACAGGGGGATTCGGTCATGAGCAGTTCTTC
CDR3aa: CSAPGTGGFGHEQFF

d_gene: .
abundance: .
j_gene: TRBJ1-3
v_gene: TRBV28
CDR3nt: TGTGCCAGCAGTTCCTCTTGGTTGGGGGGGTCTGGAAACACCATATATTTT
CDR3aa: CASSSSWLGGSGNTIYF

d_gene: .
abundance: few
j_gene: TRBJ1-5
v_gene: TRBV11-3
CDR3nt: TGTGCCAGCAGCTTAGGCAGGGATGGCAATCAGCCCCAGCATTTT
CDR3aa: CASSLGRDGNQPQHF

d_gene: .
abundance: .
j_gene: TRBJ2-1
v_gene: TRBV21-1
CDR3nt: TGTGCCAGCAGCTCGCCGGCCCCAAGCGGGAGGGCGAATGAGCAGTTCTTC
CDR3aa: CASSSPAPSGRANEQFF

d_gene: TRBD2
abundance: .
j_gene: TRBJ2-2
v_gene: TRBV5-1
CDR3nt: TGCGCCAGCAGCTTGGGCGGGAGTTTCGTCGGGGAGCTGTTTTTT
CDR3aa: CASSLGGSFVGELFF

d_gene: TRBD1
abundance: .
j_gene: TRBJ1-1
v_gene: TRBV28
CDR3nt: TGTGCCAGCAGTTTATGGGGGACAGGAGCGAACACTGAAGCTTTCTTT
CDR3aa: CASSLWGTGANTEAFF

d_gene: TRBD1
abundance: .
j_gene: TRBJ1-1
v_gene: TRBV18
CDR3nt: TGTGCCAGCTCACCCGGGACAGGGGGCCCGAACACTGAAGCTTTCTTT
CDR3aa: CASSPGTGGPNTEAFF

d_gene: .
abundance: once
j_gene: TRBJ2-7
v_gene: TRBV28
CDR3nt: TGTGCCAGCAGTGTGGACTGGCTCTCCTACGAGCAGTACTTC
CDR3aa: CASSVDWLSYEQYF

d_gene: .
abundance: .
j_gene: TRBJ2-7
v_gene: TRBV19
CDR3nt: TGTGCCAGTAGTACTACAGGCGGCTACGAGCAGTACTTC
CDR3aa: CASSTTGGYEQYF